This T cell receptor beta chain was sequenced for a study of T cell changes during pregnancy in multiple sclerosis. Profiled with immunoSEQ multiplex PCR; TCRdb holds only in-frame clones, not every one. The sample includes under 65,000 clones, around 90% of them seen just once. J gave up 0 bases and V 3 bases, and 14 bases lay outside the gene matches. The V gene's germline CDR1 is KGHSH and CDR2 LQKENI. This CDR3 spans 20 amino acids. The V call is TRBV18, the J call TRBJ2-4, with 10 bases aligning to TRBD1. The source material was CD4+ T cells from peripheral blood mononuclear cells, sampled after pregnancy. The receptor was isolated from a female donor in good health, enrolled as a control in a pregnancy study. The CDR3 DNA is TGTGCCAGCTCACCCGAAAGGACCGGGACAGGGGAGCTAGCCAAAAACATTCAGTACTTC. It codes for CASSPERTGTGELAKNIQYF.